This T cell receptor beta chain derives from a study of cytomegalovirus exposure and HLA in healthy donors. Germline V CDR1 and CDR2: MNHNS, SASEGT. This CDR3 has 15 residues. V lost 7 bases and J lost 7, with 19 bases in between. Use of 60 Vbeta and 13 Jbeta primers characterized the PCR. Some clones are missing from TCRdb's copy, which holds only in-frame ones; the method was immunoSEQ multiplex PCR. The sample yields some 100,000 clones, around 79% seen once. V is TRBV6-1 and J is TRBJ1-4; the D is unclear. This clonotype was obtained from a male donor in good health and CMV-seropositive. Input material: PBMCs. CDR3 bases: TGTGCCAGCACCATCTATGGGTCTTCGGGTGAAAAACTGTTTTTT. It is translated as CASTIYGSSGEKLFF.